What follows are 21 T cell receptor beta chains derived from one specimen sequenced in a study of blood T cells in healthy people across ages. PCR was performed a second time for about 6 to 11 cycles using a sample-barcoded 5' primer and a J-beta primer mix. One entry per CDR3 protein results from TCRdb running MiXCR on the 5' RACE reads. The data hold some 710,000 distinct CDR3 sequences, with 35% to 50% observed a single time. Sequencing was done on a sample of blood. All receptors derive from an older man in good health.

This clonotype occurred many times. The V and J genes are TRBV5-1 and TRBJ2-1; 9 nucleotides align to TRBD1. Losses at the gene ends were 0 bases for V and 6 bases for J; bases not matched to a gene: 7. The CDR3 contains 16 residues. Per the germline V gene, CDR1 is SGHRS and CDR2 is YFSETQ. The DNA for the CDR3 is TGCGCCAGCAGCTTGGGGGACAGGGTTGGGGGCAATGAGCAGTTCTTC. This sequence encodes CASSLGDRVGGNEQFF.

This clonotype was counted between two and nine times. The chain combines TRBV18 with TRBJ2-5; a possible D gene is TRBD1 (5 bases). Deletions cut 1 base from V and 1 base from J, with 7 bases between. Germline assignment: CDR1 KGHSH and CDR2 LQKENI. The CDR3 loop spans 14 amino acids. CDR3 sequence (DNA): TGTGCCAGCTCACCACGAAGGGGCCAAGAGACCCAGTACTTC. Its translation: CASSPRRGQETQYF.

V is TRBV10-2 and J is TRBJ2-2; a weak D match, TRBD1 (6 bases). The CDR3 loop spans 15 amino acids. V lost 6 bases and J lost 0, with 11 bases in between. Per germline, CDR1 WSHSY and CDR2 SAAADI. The CDR3 DNA reads as TGCGCCAGCAGGGAACAGGGTTCGAACACCGGGGAGCTGTTTTTT. This encodes CASREQGSNTGELFF.

The gene calls are TRBV7-3 and TRBJ1-4, with 11 bases identical to TRBD1. Germline V lookup: CDR1 SGHTA, CDR2 FQGTGA. This CDR3 region has 15 residues. The ends lost 5 bases at V and 9 bases at J; junction bases unmatched: 8. The CDR3 spells CASSPDGTGGQKLFF. The CDR3 DNA follows: TGTGCCAGCAGCCCAGACGGGACAGGGGGTCAAAAACTGTTTTTT.

This clonotype was counted a single time. The chain employs TRBV5-6 and TRBJ2-4; the D gene is possibly TRBD1 (6 bases). The CDR3 extends over 17 amino acids. The V gene lost 3 bases and the J gene lost 4 bases, with 20 bases spanning the gap. Germline loops: CDR1 SGHDT, CDR2 YYEEEE. The CDR3 reads CASSSGATGWGKNIQYF. CDR3 nucleotide sequence: TGTGCCAGCAGCTCCGGCGCGACAGGTTGGGGGAAAAACATTCAGTACTTC. Together with reference TRBV5-6 and TRBJ2-4, the CDR3 gives the full variable domain: DAGVTQSPTHLIKTRGQQVTLRCSPKSGHDTVSWYQQALGQGPQFIFQYYEEEERQRGNFPDRFSGHQFPNYSSELNVNALLLGDSALYLCASSSGATGWGKNIQYFGAGTRLSVL.

V and J are TRBV4-2 and TRBJ2-6; the match to TRBD2 covers 7 bases. The CDR3 contains 18 residues. Trimming removed 6 bases from V and 0 bases from J; junction bases left unmatched: 11. Germline loops: CDR1 LGHNA, CDR2 YNFKEQ. The chain's CDR3 is CASRNWEGRGSGANVLTF. CDR3 nucleotides: TGTGCCAGCAGGAACTGGGAGGGAAGGGGCTCTGGGGCCAACGTCCTGACTTTC.

In this sample, this clonotype turned up many times. The V gene is TRBV7-9, the J gene TRBJ2-3, with D perhaps assigned TRBD1 or TRBD2 (5 bases each). The CDR3 has 17 residues. Germline V gives CDR1 SEHNR, CDR2 FQNEAQ (reference sequence). Between the trimmed V and J ends, which lost 5 bases and 1 base, there was a span of 19 bases. In nucleotides, the CDR3 is TGTGCCAGCAGCCCAGGGACCGGCCCAGGTGGCACAGATACGCAGTATTTT. Translation: CASSPGTGPGGTDTQYF.

The V and J genes are TRBV28 and TRBJ2-4, with 11 nucleotides matching TRBD1. The DNA end favors TRBJ2-7, so the J call may be wrong. The germline CDR1 and CDR2 sequences are MDHEN and SYDVKM. This CDR3 region has 15 residues. This CDR3 reads CASIRAGQGVYEQYF. In nucleotides, the CDR3 is TGTGCCAGCATTCGGGCGGGACAGGGGGTCTACGAGCAGTACTTC.

This clonotype has at least ten counts. The gene calls are TRBV7-3 and TRBJ2-1, with TRBD2 matching 10 bases. The CDR3 sequence is 16 residues long. Trimming took 1 base from V and 5 from J; bases not matched to a gene: 5. Germline CDR1 reads SGHTA; CDR2 reads FQGTGA. The chain's CDR3 is CASSLRLGTSDNEQFF. CDR3 nucleotides: TGTGCCAGCAGCTTAAGATTGGGGACTAGCGACAATGAGCAGTTCTTC.

The chain combines TRBV28 with TRBJ1-6, with D maybe TRBD1 (5 bases). The CDR3 covers 15 residues. The V and J ends lost 4 bases and 6 bases respectively, with 13 bases between them. Looked up from germline, CDR1 is MDHEN and CDR2 is SYDVKM. The CDR3 DNA sequence: TGTGCCAGCAGTTCCCTTACAGGAGTTAATTCACCCCTCCACTTT. It yields the protein CASSSLTGVNSPLHF. Drawing the rest from reference TRBV28 and TRBJ1-6, the complete variable domain is DVKVTQSSRYLVKRTGEKVFLECVQDMDHENMFWYRQDPGLGLRLIYFSYDVKMKEKGDIPEGYSVSREKKERFSLILESASTNQTSMYLCASSSLTGVNSPLHFGNGTRLTVT.

The CDR3 reads CSVLWMETQYF. For the CDR3, the DNA is TGCAGCGTTCTTTGGATGGAGACCCAGTACTTC. The chain is built from TRBV29-1 and TRBJ2-7; D is unresolved. Matching the DNA end better, TRBJ2-5 makes the J call doubtful. CDR1 is SQVTM and CDR2 is ANQGSEA in the germline V gene. The CDR3 is 11 residues long.

J is TRBJ1-1 and V is TRBV6-2 or TRBV6-3; tentative D call: TRBD1 (5 bases). The germline V gene has CDR1 MNHEY and CDR2 SVGEGT. V lost 7 bases to trimming and J lost 4 bases, with 16 bases between them. The CDR3 totals 14 residues. The CDR3, as DNA: TGTGCCAGCAACCGCGGGACCGGGGGCACTGAAGCTTTCTTT. This codes for CASNRGTGGTEAFF.

The J gene is TRBJ2-3, the V gene TRBV25-1; possible D gene TRBD1, 5 bases. CDR3 length equals 13 residues. Trimming left V 4 bases short and J 3 bases short, with 8 bases between. Per germline, CDR1 MGHDK and CDR2 SYGVNS. The chain's CDR3 is CASSATATDTQYF. The CDR3 region has the DNA TGTGCCAGCAGTGCGACAGCAACAGATACGCAGTATTTT.

In this sample, this clonotype turned up a few times. V gene TRBV7-8 combines with J gene TRBJ2-3; TRBD2 agrees at 7 bases. Germline loops: CDR1 SGHVS, CDR2 FQNEAQ. The CDR3 length is 15 residues. The V segment lost 3 bases and the J segment 5 bases; nucleotides outside the gene matches: 8. CDR3 residues: CASSLAAGALDTQYF. The CDR3 DNA follows: TGTGCCAGCAGCTTGGCCGCGGGAGCTTTAGATACGCAGTATTTT.

This clonotype was seen many times. The rearrangement joins TRBV28 to TRBJ2-1; D not resolved. Looked up from germline, CDR1 is MDHEN and CDR2 is SYDVKM. CDR3 length: 14 amino acids. The germline V and J ends were trimmed by 5 bases and 1 base, with 9 bases remaining between them. CDR3 DNA sequence: TGTGCCAGCAGTATGGATTCATCCTACAATGAGCAGTTCTTC. This sequence encodes CASSMDSSYNEQFF.

Only a few counts were recorded for this clonotype. This chain links TRBV5-6 with TRBJ2-7; 9 bases map to TRBD1. There are 17 residues in the CDR3. Germline V gene data show CDR1 as SGHDT and CDR2 as YYEEEE. With 4 bases clipped from V and 0 bases from J, the junction kept 11 bases outside the gene matches. In nucleotides, the CDR3 is TGTGCCAGCAGCGTAAACACAGGGGGCCTATTCTCCTACGAGCAGTACTTC. Protein: CASSVNTGGLFSYEQYF.

The chain has TRBV5-1 and TRBJ2-4, with D possibly being TRBD1 or TRBD2 (6 bases each). TRBJ2-7 matches the DNA end more closely, so the J call is doubtful. The germline V gene encodes CDR1 SGHRS and CDR2 YFSETQ. This CDR3 region has 16 residues. As DNA, the CDR3 is TGCGCCAGCAGCCCCTTCCCGGCGGGGACAAACAACGAGCAGTACTTC. It translates to CASSPFPAGTNNEQYF.

The chain is built from TRBV28 and TRBJ2-5, with D perhaps matching TRBD1 (5 bases). With 4 bases removed from V and 1 base from J, the gap between germline ends came to 16 bases. Germline assignment: CDR1 MDHEN and CDR2 SYDVKM. The CDR3 covers 16 residues. The CDR3 reads CASSSSGRTLQETQYF. DNA of the CDR3: TGTGCCAGCAGTTCTTCCGGAAGGACACTCCAAGAGACCCAGTACTTC.

The chain recombines TRBV12-3 or TRBV12-4 with TRBJ1-5; the match to TRBD1 covers 7 bases. There are 16 residues in the CDR3. Germline trimming cut 6 bases from V and 6 bases from J; bases unmatched to any gene: 14. This chain's CDR3 is CASSQFGQEQGQPQHF. In DNA, the CDR3 is TGTGCCAGCAGCCAATTCGGACAGGAACAAGGTCAGCCCCAGCATTTT.

V is TRBV3-1 and J is TRBJ2-5; D might be TRBD1 (5 bases). In germline, CDR1 is LGHDT, CDR2 YNNKEL (reference sequence). The CDR3 is 14 amino acids. Trimming shortened V by 1 base and J by 11 bases, and 17 bases separated the two germline ends. The CDR3 sequence: CASSQGAGSEEQYF. In DNA, the CDR3 is TGTGCCAGCAGCCAAGGAGCAGGGTCGGAAGAGCAGTACTTC.

The gene calls are TRBV5-1 and TRBJ2-7; 8 nucleotides align to TRBD2. The CDR3 extends over 14 amino acids. With V trimmed by 5 bases and J by 5 bases, 9 bases remained unmatched. CDR1 SGHRS and CDR2 YFSETQ come from the germline V gene. CDR3 sequence (DNA): TGCGCCAGCAGGGGCCAAGCGGGAGTCGACGAGCAGTACTTC. Its protein is CASRGQAGVDEQYF.